One and the same sample provided the 30 T cell receptor beta chains below, sequenced in a study of shared T cell receptors in the human thymus. Assay: immunoSEQ multiplex PCR; the TCRdb copy retains only in-frame clones and omits some. The repertoire holds hundreds of thousands of clones, with approximately 87% as singletons. This same sample was also part of a study on human thymus T cells.

Sample: thymocytes. Source of these receptors: a boy less than two years old with a congenital heart defect.

The rearrangement links TRBV9 to TRBJ1-1; a weak D match, TRBD1 (5 bases). V lost 3 bases to trimming and J lost 4 bases, with 19 bases between them. This CDR3 contains 16 residues. Germline CDR1 and CDR2: SGDLS and YYNGEE. DNA of the CDR3: TGTGCCAGCAGCGCACAGGCCTCCATTTGGGGCACTGAAGCTTTCTTT. Translation gives CASSAQASIWGTEAFF.

V and J are TRBV19 and TRBJ1-1; 7 bases are shared with TRBD1. The germline CDR1 and CDR2 sequences are LNHDA and SQIVND (reference sequence). The CDR3 totals 14 residues. V dropped 5 bases and J dropped 1; count of bases not matched to a gene: 4. CDR3 region: CASSPTGPNTEAFF. CDR3 in DNA: TGTGCCAGTAGTCCGACAGGGCCGAACACTGAAGCTTTCTTT.

The chain employs TRBV30 and TRBJ2-7, with 11 bases lining up with TRBD2. The length of the CDR3 is 19 residues. Per germline, CDR1 GTSNPN and CDR2 SVGIG (reference sequence). The junction had 22 bases not matched to a gene; V was cut back by 1 base and J by 8 bases. This CDR3 reads CAWSGGPGLAESKVRKQYF. The CDR3 nucleotides read TGTGCCTGGAGTGGGGGGCCGGGACTAGCGGAAAGCAAGGTACGGAAGCAGTACTTC.

CDR3 sequence (DNA): TGTGCCAGCAGTGCCCTACAGGGGCGCCCCTACAATGAGCAGTTCTTC. Its translation: CASSALQGRPYNEQFF. This chain uses TRBV6-1 with TRBJ2-1, with TRBD1 identical over 7 bases. CDR1 is MNHNS and CDR2 is SASEGT in the germline V gene. The CDR3 extends over 16 amino acids. J was trimmed by 2 bases and V by 4 bases; bases with no gene match: 8.

This chain links TRBV30 with TRBJ2-2; no clear D. This CDR3 region has 17 residues. V gave up 0 bases and J gave up 6 bases, with 20 bases separating them. Germline CDR1 and CDR2: GTSNPN and SVGIG (reference sequence). In DNA form, the CDR3 reads TGTGCCTGGAGTGTACAATCTGCTAGAACCCTTCCCGGGGAGCTGTTTTTT. Residues: CAWSVQSARTLPGELFF.

CDR3 amino acids: CAWSVRTSGRRNEQFF. The CDR3 nucleotides read TGTGCCTGGAGTGTACGAACTAGCGGGAGACGGAATGAGCAGTTCTTC. The chain links TRBV30 to TRBJ2-1; 11 bases match TRBD2. Looked up from germline, CDR1 is GTSNPN and CDR2 is SVGIG (reference sequence). This CDR3 has 16 amino acids. V lost 0 bases, J lost 7 bases, and 8 bases stayed unmatched.

The chain has TRBV2 and TRBJ2-2; TRBD2 aligns across 7 bases. Unmatched junction bases numbered 9, after V lost 6 bases and J lost 5 bases. Per the germline V gene, CDR1 is SNHLY and CDR2 is FYNNEI. The CDR3 loop spans 15 amino acids. The CDR3 DNA sequence: TGTGCCAGCAGAGGGACTAACCGGTCGACCGGGGAGCTGTTTTTT. Amino acids: CASRGTNRSTGELFF.

This chain joins TRBV2 and TRBJ2-1; 7 bases are a match to TRBD2. In germline, CDR1 is SNHLY, CDR2 FYNNEI. The CDR3 is made up of 18 amino acids. V was pared by 5 bases and J by 2 bases, with 15 bases of the junction left unmatched. The CDR3 bases are TGTGCCAGCAGTCTTGGGGCCGGACTAGAAGGGGCCTACAATGAGCAGTTCTTC. Its protein is CASSLGAGLEGAYNEQFF.

The V gene is TRBV27, the J gene TRBJ2-5; tentatively, D is TRBD2 (6 bases). CDR3 length equals 11 residues. The V end lost 10 bases, the J end lost 7 bases, and 13 bases lay between the germline ends. Germline values: CDR1 MNHEY, CDR2 SMNVEV (reference sequence). The CDR3 nucleotides read TGTGCCACCAAGGACGGGGGGACCCAGTACTTC. The encoded protein is CATKDGGTQYF.

This clone was observed a single time. The chain links TRBV7-8 to TRBJ2-7; 10 positions match TRBD2. CDR3 length equals 15 residues. The junction had 10 bases not matched to a gene; V was cut back by 4 bases and J by 7 bases. Germline CDR1 reads SGHVS; CDR2 reads FQNEAQ. The CDR3 spells CASSSTGTSDMEQYF. The CDR3 DNA follows: TGTGCCAGCAGCTCCACCGGGACTAGCGATATGGAGCAGTACTTC.

The DNA of the CDR3 is TGTGCCAGCAGTCAAAGGCCCAGCGGAGATATCACAGATACGCAGTATTTT. This encodes CASSQRPSGDITDTQYF. The gene calls are TRBV4-2 and TRBJ2-3; D might be TRBD2 (5 bases). CDR1 is LGHNA and CDR2 is YNFKEQ in the germline V gene. The CDR3 extends over 17 amino acids. Trimming removed 6 bases at V and 2 bases at J, with 21 bases between.

The V gene is TRBV27, the J gene TRBJ2-7, with TRBD2 matching 12 bases. The CDR3 spans 15 residues. Germline V gene sequence: CDR1 MNHEY, CDR2 SMNVEV (reference sequence). Trimming at V came to 4 bases and at J to 5 bases, leaving 6 bases not matched to a gene. CDR3 protein: CASSSTSGRGNEQYF. CDR3 DNA sequence: TGTGCCAGCAGTTCGACTAGCGGGAGAGGGAACGAGCAGTACTTC.

This rearrangement joins TRBV19 to TRBJ2-3; a possible D gene is TRBD2 (6 bases). Germline assignment: CDR1 LNHDA and CDR2 SQIVND (reference sequence). There are 15 residues in the CDR3. With 4 bases removed from V and 1 base from J, the gap between germline ends came to 12 bases. The CDR3 spells CASSSPREGTDTQYF. The CDR3 region has the DNA TGTGCCAGTAGTAGCCCAAGGGAGGGCACAGATACGCAGTATTTT.

V and J are TRBV7-9 and TRBJ2-3; possibly TRBD2 for D (6 bases). CDR1 SEHNR and CDR2 FQNEAQ come from the germline V gene (reference sequence). The ends were cut back, 4 bases at V and 6 bases at J, with 11 bases in the middle. The CDR3 has 13 amino acids. The CDR3, as DNA: TGTGCCAGCAGCTCCGGGACTTCCGATACGCAGTATTTT. Encoded protein: CASSSGTSDTQYF.

The chain recombines TRBV5-4 with TRBJ1-5; 11 bases align to TRBD1. The CDR3 extends over 15 amino acids. The germline gives CDR1 SGHNT, CDR2 YYREEE (reference sequence). V shed 5 bases and J 6 bases; nucleotides not matched to a gene: 7. The CDR3 DNA follows: TGTGCCAGCAGAACCGGCGGGACAGGGGGTCAGCCCCAGCATTTT. Amino acids: CASRTGGTGGQPQHF.

Only one count was recorded for this clone. V is TRBV7-2 and J is TRBJ2-7; the match to TRBD1 covers 8 bases. Germline V gene lookup returns CDR1 SGHTA and CDR2 FQGNSA. This CDR3 contains 14 residues. With 4 bases clipped from V and 2 bases from J, the junction kept 4 bases outside the gene matches. CDR3 in DNA: TGTGCCAGCAGCTCCCGACAGGGGACCTACGAGCAGTACTTC. This gives the protein CASSSRQGTYEQYF.

The J gene is TRBJ2-7, the V gene TRBV9; D unresolved. Trimming shortened V by 4 bases and J by 4 bases, and 12 bases separated the two germline ends. The CDR3 has 13 residues. Germline-derived CDR1 and CDR2 are SGDLS and YYNGEE. The CDR3: CASSPSPLYEQYF. Here the CDR3 DNA reads TGTGCCAGCAGCCCGAGCCCCCTTTACGAGCAGTACTTC.

The chain employs TRBV28 and TRBJ2-6; D remains ambiguous. Germline V gives CDR1 MDHEN, CDR2 SYDVKM. The CDR3 length is 15 residues. Trimming removed 7 bases from V and 4 bases from J, with 14 bases in between. The CDR3 loop is CASTAPGTGANVLTF. In DNA, the CDR3 is TGTGCCAGCACCGCCCCCGGTACCGGGGCCAACGTCCTGACTTTC.

This sequence joins TRBV6-6 and TRBJ2-7; TRBD2 matches at 10 bases. Germline CDR1 reads MNHNY; CDR2 reads SVGAGI (reference sequence). V shed 9 bases, J shed 1 base, and the junction held 6 bases outside the gene matches. The CDR3 runs 14 residues. The CDR3 reads CASAASGSSYEQYF. CDR3 coding DNA: TGTGCCAGTGCCGCTAGCGGGAGTTCCTACGAGCAGTACTTC.

The chain joins TRBV14 to TRBJ2-4, with 12 bases fitting TRBD2. Per germline, CDR1 SGHDN and CDR2 FVKESK. Germline trimming cut 1 base from V and 0 bases from J; bases unmatched to any gene: 7. CDR3 length equals 19 residues. DNA of the CDR3: TGTGCCAGCAGCCAAGTCTCGCTAGCGGGAGGGTTAGCCAAAAACATTCAGTACTTC. It specifies CASSQVSLAGGLAKNIQYF.

This clone was picked up one time. The V and J genes are TRBV28 and TRBJ2-3, with 7 bases lining up with TRBD2. Looked up from germline, CDR1 is MDHEN and CDR2 is SYDVKM. The CDR3 extends over 15 amino acids. The junction had 8 bases not matched to a gene; V was cut back by 4 bases and J by 4 bases. CDR3 protein: CASSSPGAGSDTQYF. The CDR3 DNA reads as TGTGCCAGCAGTTCCCCTGGAGCGGGATCAGATACGCAGTATTTT.

The chain uses TRBV27 and TRBJ2-5; TRBD2 might be the D (6 bases). V dropped 7 bases and J dropped 1 base, with 13 bases sitting between them. The CDR3 totals 14 residues. Germline CDR1 is MNHEY and CDR2 is SMNVEV (reference sequence). The DNA of the CDR3 is TGTGCCAGCATTCTCCGGGACTCCCAAGAGACCCAGTACTTC. Encoded protein: CASILRDSQETQYF.

The rearrangement links TRBV25-1 to TRBJ2-7; D might be TRBD2 (6 bases). The CDR3 has 17 residues. Germline V gene data show CDR1 as MGHDK and CDR2 as SYGVNS. V shed 5 bases and J shed 5 bases, with 25 bases lying between them. The CDR3 nucleotides read TGTGCCAGCAGTACAACGGTAAGGGGCGGGGTTCTCGACGAGCAGTACTTC. Protein: CASSTTVRGGVLDEQYF.

V and J are TRBV14 and TRBJ2-7, with TRBD1 matching 9 bases. The CDR3 contains 15 residues. V dropped 8 bases and J dropped 3; count of bases not matched to a gene: 11. Germline loops: CDR1 SGHDN, CDR2 FVKESK. CDR3 sequence reads: CASGEGTGSHYEQYF. The DNA for the CDR3 is TGTGCCAGCGGAGAGGGGACAGGGAGTCACTACGAGCAGTACTTC.

The V call is TRBV27, the J call TRBJ2-1; the D gene is possibly TRBD2 (5 bases). The CDR3 totals 13 residues. Germline-derived CDR1 and CDR2 are MNHEY and SMNVEV (reference sequence). Deletions cut 8 bases from V and 1 base from J, with 9 bases between. DNA for the CDR3: TGTGCCAGCGGAAGCGGATCCTACAATGAGCAGTTCTTC. This translates into CASGSGSYNEQFF.

The J gene is TRBJ2-7, the V gene TRBV5-6; 8 bases align to TRBD2. Germline values: CDR1 SGHDT, CDR2 YYEEEE. The V gene end was trimmed by 0 bases and the J gene end by 0 bases; junction bases not matched to a gene: 5. The CDR3 is 16 amino acids. CDR3 residues: CASSLAGGVSSYEQYF. CDR3 in DNA: TGTGCCAGCAGCTTGGCGGGGGGGGTGAGCTCCTACGAGCAGTACTTC.

The genes are TRBV10-2 and TRBJ2-1; no definite D call. Looked up from germline, CDR1 is WSHSY and CDR2 is SAAADI. The ends were cut back, 7 bases at V and 1 base at J, with 8 bases in the middle. The CDR3 has 13 residues. The CDR3 DNA is TGCGCCAGCACCCCTACTTCCTACAATGAGCAGTTCTTC. Translated, it gives CASTPTSYNEQFF.

The gene calls are TRBV7-6 and TRBJ2-5, with TRBD1 matching 9 bases. Trimming cost V 5 bases and J 5 bases; bases outside gene matches: 9. Germline values: CDR1 SGHVS, CDR2 FNYEAQ. This CDR3 is 15 amino acids long. CDR3 in amino acids: CASSHRDRGRETQYF. CDR3 sequence (DNA): TGTGCCAGCAGCCACCGCGACAGGGGGAGGGAGACCCAGTACTTC.

The chain joins TRBV5-4 to TRBJ2-1; tentative D call: TRBD2 (6 bases). In germline, CDR1 is SGHNT, CDR2 YYREEE (reference sequence). The CDR3 runs to 15 residues. Trimming took off 3 bases at V and 3 bases at J, with 13 bases between the two ends. CDR3 bases: TGTGCCAGCAGCTCTAGCGTATTAAACTACAATGAGCAGTTCTTC. Its protein is CASSSSVLNYNEQFF.

The chain is built from TRBV5-4 and TRBJ2-1; D perhaps matches TRBD2 (5 bases). The CDR3 loop spans 17 amino acids. Trimming left V 3 bases short and J 0 bases short, with 16 bases between. Germline V gives CDR1 SGHNT, CDR2 YYREEE (reference sequence). The CDR3 spells CASSSTNLADSYNEQFF. The CDR3 nucleotides are TGTGCCAGCAGCTCAACTAACCTAGCAGACTCCTACAATGAGCAGTTCTTC.